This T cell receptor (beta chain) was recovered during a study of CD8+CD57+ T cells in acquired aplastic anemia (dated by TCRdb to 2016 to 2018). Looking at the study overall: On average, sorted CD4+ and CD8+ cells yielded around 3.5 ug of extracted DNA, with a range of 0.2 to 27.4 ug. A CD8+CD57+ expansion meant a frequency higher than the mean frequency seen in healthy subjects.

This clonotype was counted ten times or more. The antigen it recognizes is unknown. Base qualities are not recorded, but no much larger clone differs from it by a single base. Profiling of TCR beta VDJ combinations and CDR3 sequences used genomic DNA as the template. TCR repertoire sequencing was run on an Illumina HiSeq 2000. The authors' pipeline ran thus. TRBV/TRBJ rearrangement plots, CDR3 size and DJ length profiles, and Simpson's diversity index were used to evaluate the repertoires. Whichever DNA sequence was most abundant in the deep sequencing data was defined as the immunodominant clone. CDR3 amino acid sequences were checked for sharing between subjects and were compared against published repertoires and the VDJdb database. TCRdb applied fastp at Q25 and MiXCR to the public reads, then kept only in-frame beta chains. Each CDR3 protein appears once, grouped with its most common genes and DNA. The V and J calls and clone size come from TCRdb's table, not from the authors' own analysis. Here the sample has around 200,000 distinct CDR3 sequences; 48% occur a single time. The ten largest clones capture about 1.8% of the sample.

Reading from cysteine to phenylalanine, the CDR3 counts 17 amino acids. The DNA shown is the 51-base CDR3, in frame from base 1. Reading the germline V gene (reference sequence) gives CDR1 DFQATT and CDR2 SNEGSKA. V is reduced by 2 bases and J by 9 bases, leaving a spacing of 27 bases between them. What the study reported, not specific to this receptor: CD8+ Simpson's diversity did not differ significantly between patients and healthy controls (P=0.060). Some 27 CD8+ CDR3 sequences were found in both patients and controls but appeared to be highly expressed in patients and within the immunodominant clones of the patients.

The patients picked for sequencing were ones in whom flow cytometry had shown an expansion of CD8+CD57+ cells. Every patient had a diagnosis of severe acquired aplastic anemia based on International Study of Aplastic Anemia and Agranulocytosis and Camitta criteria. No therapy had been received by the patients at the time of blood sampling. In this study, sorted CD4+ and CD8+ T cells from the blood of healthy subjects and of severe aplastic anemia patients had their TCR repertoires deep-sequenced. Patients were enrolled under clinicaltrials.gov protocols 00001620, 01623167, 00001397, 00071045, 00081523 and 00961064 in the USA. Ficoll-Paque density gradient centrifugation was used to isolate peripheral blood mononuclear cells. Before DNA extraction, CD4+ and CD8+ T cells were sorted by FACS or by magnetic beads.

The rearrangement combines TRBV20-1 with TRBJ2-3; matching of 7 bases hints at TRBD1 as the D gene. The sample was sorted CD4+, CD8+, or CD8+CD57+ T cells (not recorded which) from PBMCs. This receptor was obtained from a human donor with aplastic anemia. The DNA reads TGCAGTGCTAGAAGGGTTATTGGAGGGGGCGCGTACGAGACGCAGTATTTT. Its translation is CSARRVIGGGAYETQYF.